Each of the 8 T cell receptor beta chains below was sequenced from the same sample in a study of neoadjuvant anti-PD-1 for oral cavity cancer. The repertoire was sequenced with immunoSEQ multiplex PCR; TCRdb's copy has only in-frame clones and lacks some. The sample lists about 14,000 clones, 50% to 65% seen once, with around 3.1% in the top ten. Source: PBMCs, taken before nivolumab (anti-PD-1) treatment. The receptors originated from a person aged 35 to 85 with oral cavity squamous cell carcinoma.

The chain couples TRBV6-1 to TRBJ2-3; no clear D. Germline V gene data show CDR1 as MNHNS and CDR2 as SASEGT. With 7 bases removed from V and 6 bases from J, the gap between germline ends came to 11 bases. The CDR3 extends over 12 amino acids. The CDR3 is CASTMTTDTQYF. Here the CDR3 DNA reads TGTGCCAGCACAATGACAACCGATACGCAGTATTTT.

The chain recombines TRBV11-3 with TRBJ1-1, with 7 bases fitting TRBD1. The CDR3 is 15 amino acids. Germline-derived CDR1 and CDR2 are SGHNT and YENEEA. J gave up 1 base and V 5 bases, and 7 bases lay outside the gene matches. CDR3 sequence: CASSPRTGQNTEAFF. The CDR3, as DNA: TGTGCCAGCAGCCCCCGGACAGGACAGAACACTGAAGCTTTCTTT.

Only a few counts were recorded for this clone. The chain couples TRBV6-5 to TRBJ1-5; possibly TRBD1 for D (5 bases). The germline CDR1 and CDR2 sequences are MNHEY and SVGAGI. V was trimmed by 5 bases and J by 0 bases, leaving 8 bases between them. The CDR3 sequence is 14 residues long. This chain's CDR3 is CASSQDNSNQPQHF. In DNA form, the CDR3 reads TGTGCCAGCAGTCAGGACAATAGCAATCAGCCCCAGCATTTT.

The CDR3 protein is CAWGTRAEAFF. CDR3 nucleotides: TGTGCCTGGGGTACCAGGGCTGAAGCTTTCTTT. The chain uses TRBV30 and TRBJ1-1; perhaps TRBD1 as D (5 bases). The V gene's germline CDR1 is GTSNPN and CDR2 SVGIG (reference sequence). The CDR3 spans 11 residues. The germline V and J ends were trimmed by 5 bases and 6 bases, with 10 bases remaining between them.

The chain recombines TRBV11-2 with TRBJ1-2; 7 nucleotides match TRBD1. Germline V CDR1 and CDR2: SGHAT, FQNNGV. This CDR3 contains 16 residues. V was clipped by 3 bases and J by 6 bases; unmatched bases: 13. The CDR3 bases are TGTGCCAGCAGCTTGATTAGGACAGGTGATTCTAATGGCTACACCTTC. This translates into CASSLIRTGDSNGYTF.

The V and J genes are TRBV7-9 and TRBJ2-2, with TRBD2 identical over 10 bases. This CDR3 is built from 15 residues. V trimming: 5 bases; J trimming: 3 bases; junction bases outside the gene matches: 3. Germline lookup yields CDR1 SEHNR and CDR2 FQNEAQ (reference sequence). The CDR3 DNA reads TGTGCCAGCAGCCAGGGACTAGCGTACACCGGGGAGCTGTTTTTT. Its translation is CASSQGLAYTGELFF.

The V gene is TRBV7-9, the J gene TRBJ2-3; 13 bases are a match to TRBD2. The CDR3 loop spans 18 amino acids. Looked up from germline, CDR1 is SEHNR and CDR2 is FQNEAQ (reference sequence). Losses at the gene ends were 1 base for V and 2 bases for J; bases not matched to a gene: 6. CDR3 amino acids: CASSLGETSGRLTDTQYF. The CDR3 nucleotides are TGTGCCAGCAGCTTAGGAGAGACTAGCGGGAGGCTCACAGATACGCAGTATTTT.

This clone qualifies as medium-sized. The chain couples TRBV2 to TRBJ1-5; D is uncertain. This CDR3 has 14 residues. Germline lookup yields CDR1 SNHLY and CDR2 FYNNEI. Trimming took off 3 bases at V and 7 bases at J, with 13 bases between the two ends. CDR3 in amino acids: CASSDARYGQPQHF. CDR3 DNA sequence: TGTGCCAGCAGTGACGCCCGCTACGGCCAGCCCCAGCATTTT.